This T cell receptor beta chain was obtained from a study of OX40 agonist ivuxolimab in advanced cancers. TCRdb's copy holds only in-frame clones and misses some; the assay was immunoSEQ multiplex PCR. The sample contains 45,000 to 50,000 clones, roughly 91% of which appear only once. V shed 4 bases and J shed 5 bases, with 17 bases lying between them. This CDR3 region has 15 residues. Germline loops: CDR1 MNHEY, CDR2 SMNVEV (reference sequence). The J gene is TRBJ1-1, the V gene TRBV27; possible D gene TRBD1, 6 bases. Source: CD4+ or CD8+ T cells sorted from blood, taken in a trial of the OX40 agonist ivuxolimab. The receptor comes from an adult with an advanced solid tumor such as melanoma, head and neck, liver or kidney cancer. For the CDR3, the DNA is TGTGCCAGCAGTTCCCCCAGGGCAGGGGCTACTGAAGCTTTCTTT. Protein sequence: CASSSPRAGATEAFF.